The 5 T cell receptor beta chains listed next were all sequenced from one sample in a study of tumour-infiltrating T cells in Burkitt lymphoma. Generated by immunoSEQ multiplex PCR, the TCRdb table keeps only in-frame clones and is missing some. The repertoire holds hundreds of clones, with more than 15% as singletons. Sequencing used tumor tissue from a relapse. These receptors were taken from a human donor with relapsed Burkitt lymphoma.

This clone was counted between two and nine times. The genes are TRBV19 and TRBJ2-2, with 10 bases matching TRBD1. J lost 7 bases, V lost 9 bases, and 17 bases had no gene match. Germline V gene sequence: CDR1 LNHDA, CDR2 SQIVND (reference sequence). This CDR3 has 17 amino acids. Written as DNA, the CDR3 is TGTGCCAGGCCATCACCCGGGACAGGGGTTAGGGTCGGGGAGCTGTTTTTT. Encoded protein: CARPSPGTGVRVGELFF.

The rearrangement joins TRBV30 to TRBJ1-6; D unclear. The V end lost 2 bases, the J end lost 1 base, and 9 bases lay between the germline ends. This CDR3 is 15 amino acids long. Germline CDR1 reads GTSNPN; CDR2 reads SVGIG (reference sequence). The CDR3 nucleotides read TGTGCCTGGAGTCCCGAGGTATCCTATAATTCACCCCTCCACTTT. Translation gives CAWSPEVSYNSPLHF.

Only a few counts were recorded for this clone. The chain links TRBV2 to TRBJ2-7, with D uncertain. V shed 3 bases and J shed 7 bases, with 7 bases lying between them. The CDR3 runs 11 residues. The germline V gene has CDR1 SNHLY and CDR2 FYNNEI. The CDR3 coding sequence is TGTGCCAGCAGTGACATTGGGGAGCAGTACTTC. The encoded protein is CASSDIGEQYF.

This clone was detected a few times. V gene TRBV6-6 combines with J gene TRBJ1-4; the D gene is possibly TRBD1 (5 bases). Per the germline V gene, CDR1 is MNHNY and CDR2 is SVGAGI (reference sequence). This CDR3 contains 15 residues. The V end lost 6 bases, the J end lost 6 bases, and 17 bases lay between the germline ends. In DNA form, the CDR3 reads TGTGCCAGCAGAAACGTGGAAGAGGGGTATGAAAAACTGTTTTTT. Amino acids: CASRNVEEGYEKLFF.

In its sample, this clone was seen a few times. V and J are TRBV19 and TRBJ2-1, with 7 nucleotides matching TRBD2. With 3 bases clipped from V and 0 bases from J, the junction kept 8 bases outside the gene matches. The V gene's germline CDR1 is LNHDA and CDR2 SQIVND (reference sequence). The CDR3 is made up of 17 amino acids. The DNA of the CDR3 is TGTGCCAGTAGTATGTCCGTGGCTAGCGGCTCCTACAATGAGCAGTTCTTC. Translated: CASSMSVASGSYNEQFF.